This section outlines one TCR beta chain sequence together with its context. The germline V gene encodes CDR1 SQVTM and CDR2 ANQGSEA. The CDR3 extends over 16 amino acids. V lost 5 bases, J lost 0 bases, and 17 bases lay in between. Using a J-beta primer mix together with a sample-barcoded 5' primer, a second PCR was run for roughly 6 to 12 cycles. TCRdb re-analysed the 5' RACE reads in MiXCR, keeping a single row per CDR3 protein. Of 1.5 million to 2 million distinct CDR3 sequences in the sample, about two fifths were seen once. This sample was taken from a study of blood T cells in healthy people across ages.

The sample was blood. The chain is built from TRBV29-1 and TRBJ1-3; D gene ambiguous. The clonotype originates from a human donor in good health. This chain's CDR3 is CSVSYQSYTSGNTIYF. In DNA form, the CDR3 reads TGCAGCGTTTCTTACCAATCATACACCTCTGGAAACACCATATATTTT.